These 32 T cell receptor beta chains were all obtained from the same sample, sequenced in a study of cytomegalovirus exposure and HLA in healthy donors. In the PCR, 60 Vbeta and 13 Jbeta primers were used. TCRdb keeps only in-frame clones here, not all; method: immunoSEQ multiplex PCR. The sample shows 70,000 or so clones, roughly 74% of them seen only once. Material for sequencing was PBMCs. These receptors came from a woman aged 60-75 years in good health and CMV-seropositive.

The chain joins TRBV7-8 to TRBJ2-2; 7 bases are shared with TRBD1. The trim removed 2 bases at V and 6 bases at J, leaving 9 bases unmatched. The CDR3 is made up of 16 amino acids. Germline CDR1 is SGHVS and CDR2 is FQNEAQ. CDR3 nucleotide sequence: TGTGCCAGCAGCTTACCGACAGGGAATAACCCCGGGGAGCTGTTTTTT. Translating it yields CASSLPTGNNPGELFF.

V and J are TRBV9 and TRBJ2-5, with a weak D call TRBD2 (5 bases). Looked up from germline, CDR1 is SGDLS and CDR2 is YYNGEE. There are 13 residues in the CDR3. Between the trimmed V and J ends, which lost 3 bases and 3 bases, there was a span of 9 bases. As DNA, the CDR3 is TGTGCCAGCAGCGGGAGCGGAAAAGAGACCCAGTACTTC. Amino acids: CASSGSGKETQYF.

The gene calls are TRBV6-6 and TRBJ2-1; TRBD1 aligns across 11 bases. The germline CDR1 and CDR2 sequences are MNHNY and SVGAGI (reference sequence). CDR3 size: 15 residues. Unmatched junction bases numbered 8, after V lost 5 bases and J lost 8 bases. In DNA form, the CDR3 reads TGTGCCAGCAGTCAGCCGGGACAGGGGGTCCATGAGCAGTTCTTC. This encodes CASSQPGQGVHEQFF.

This clone appeared a single time. The chain is built from TRBV9 and TRBJ1-3; a possible D gene is TRBD1 (6 bases). The germline V gene encodes CDR1 SGDLS and CDR2 YYNGEE. Trimming cost V 6 bases and J 0 bases, with 13 bases left between them. CDR3 length: 15 amino acids. The CDR3 region is CASNPQGNSGNTIYF. The DNA for the CDR3 is TGTGCCAGCAATCCGCAGGGGAACTCTGGAAACACCATATATTTT.

This clone was counted once. This chain joins TRBV6-5 and TRBJ2-7; D is ambiguous. Trimming removed 0 bases from V and 1 base from J, with 10 bases in between. This CDR3 contains 15 residues. Germline-derived CDR1 and CDR2 are MNHEY and SVGAGI. CDR3 protein: CASSYSRPRSYEQYF. As DNA, the CDR3 is TGTGCCAGCAGTTACTCGCGCCCCCGGTCCTACGAGCAGTACTTC.

The chain couples TRBV2 to TRBJ2-7, with D unresolved. Germline assignment: CDR1 SNHLY and CDR2 FYNNEI. Trimming took 0 bases from V and 2 from J, leaving 11 bases between them. The CDR3 consists of 15 residues. As DNA, the CDR3 is TGTGCCAGCAGTGAAGCGCAGGTCGGTCCCTACGAGCAGTACTTC. Translation: CASSEAQVGPYEQYF.

In nucleotides, the CDR3 is TGTGCCTGGAGTGTACTGGGGGCCAATGAGCAGTTCTTC. This gives the protein CAWSVLGANEQFF. The rearrangement joins TRBV30 to TRBJ2-1; TRBD1 is a possible D gene (6 bases). The CDR3 has 13 residues. Trimming pared 0 bases from V and 6 bases from J, leaving 9 bases between. Per germline, CDR1 GTSNPN and CDR2 SVGIG (reference sequence). Combining the CDR3 with reference TRBV30 and TRBJ2-1 gives the whole variable domain SQTIHQWPATLVQPVGSPLSLECTVEGTSNPNLYWYRQAAGRGLQLLFYSVGIGQISSEVPQNLSASRPQDRQFILSSKKLLLSDSGFYLCAWSVLGANEQFFGPGTRLTVL.

The chain employs TRBV6-5 and TRBJ2-2, with D tentatively TRBD2 (5 bases). The CDR3 consists of 15 residues. V was shortened by 2 bases and J by 0 bases, with 7 bases between the two germline ends. Germline CDR1 is MNHEY and CDR2 is SVGAGI. CDR3 sequence: CASSYGLTNTGELFF. As DNA, the CDR3 is TGTGCCAGCAGTTACGGACTTACGAACACCGGGGAGCTGTTTTTT.

V and J are TRBV29-1 and TRBJ1-2; weak D call: TRBD1 (5 bases). Per the germline V gene, CDR1 is SQVTM and CDR2 is ANQGSEA. V gave up 1 base and J gave up 8 bases, with 14 bases separating them. The CDR3 has 13 residues. CDR3 nucleotide sequence: TGCAGCGTTGAAGGTCTGACAGCTGGGGGCTACACCTTC. Translation gives CSVEGLTAGGYTF.

The V gene is TRBV4-1, the J gene TRBJ2-7; possibly TRBD1 for D (6 bases). Trimming removed 1 base at V and 7 bases at J, with 17 bases between. This CDR3 contains 15 residues. The V gene's germline CDR1 is MGHRA and CDR2 YSYEKL. The CDR3 region is CASSQGGTLLGEQYF. CDR3 bases: TGCGCCAGCAGCCAAGGGGGGACACTACTTGGTGAGCAGTACTTC.

The chain uses TRBV25-1 and TRBJ2-7, with 9 bases that match TRBD1. CDR3 size: 14 residues. In germline, CDR1 is MGHDK, CDR2 SYGVNS. V was clipped by 3 bases and J by 3 bases; unmatched bases: 3. CDR3 nucleotides: TGTGCCAGCAGTGAGGGACAGGGAATCTACGAGCAGTACTTC. Its translation is CASSEGQGIYEQYF.

The chain couples TRBV5-5 to TRBJ1-1; maybe TRBD1 (6 bases). Germline V gives CDR1 SGHKS, CDR2 YYEKEE (reference sequence). The CDR3 loop spans 14 amino acids. V was shortened by 2 bases and J by 1 base, with 9 bases between the two germline ends. The CDR3 loop reads CASSFTGWNTEAFF. The CDR3 DNA is TGTGCCAGCAGCTTTACAGGGTGGAACACTGAAGCTTTCTTT.

The chain has TRBV5-1 and TRBJ2-7; 7 bases match TRBD1. Trimming cost V 0 bases and J 2 bases; bases outside gene matches: 2. The CDR3 totals 14 residues. The germline CDR1 and CDR2 sequences are SGHRS and YFSETQ. The CDR3 is CASSLGDRAYEQYF. The CDR3 DNA sequence: TGCGCCAGCAGCTTGGGTGACAGGGCCTACGAGCAGTACTTC.

This clone was detected only once. The rearrangement joins TRBV4-1 to TRBJ2-4, with 8 nucleotides matching TRBD2. The germline gives CDR1 MGHRA, CDR2 YSYEKL. V lost 0 bases to trimming and J lost 2 bases; unmatched junction nucleotides: 15. CDR3 length equals 20 residues. The CDR3 loop reads CASSQEGGLGGRTTKNIQYF. CDR3 in DNA: TGCGCCAGCAGCCAAGAGGGGGGACTAGGCGGGAGAACCACCAAAAACATTCAGTACTTC.

In its sample, this clone was seen a few times. V usage is TRBV2 and J usage is TRBJ1-2, with 10 bases matching TRBD1. The CDR3 spans 14 residues. V gave up 8 bases and J gave up 1 base; unmatched junction bases: 4. CDR1 is SNHLY and CDR2 is FYNNEI in the germline V gene. CDR3: CASGGQGINYGYTF. DNA of the CDR3: TGTGCCAGCGGGGGACAGGGGATTAACTATGGCTACACCTTC. The whole variable domain, remainder taken from reference TRBV2 and TRBJ1-2, is EPEVTQTPSHQVTQMGQEVILRCVPISNHLYFYWYRQILGQKVEFLVSFYNNEISEKSEIFDDQFSVERPDGSNFTLKIRSTKLEDSAMYFCASGGQGINYGYTFGSGTRLTVV.

This chain links TRBV29-1 with TRBJ1-3; D is ambiguous. The germline V gene encodes CDR1 SQVTM and CDR2 ANQGSEA. The CDR3 is 12 residues long. V shed 2 bases and J shed 3 bases, with 5 bases lying between them. The DNA of the CDR3 is TGCAGCGTTGAACAGTTTGGAAACACCATATATTTT. This encodes CSVEQFGNTIYF.

The gene calls are TRBV30 and TRBJ2-3; TRBD2 agrees at 10 bases. Trimming removed 5 bases from V and 2 bases from J; junction bases left unmatched: 7. The CDR3 length is 15 residues. The germline CDR1 and CDR2 sequences are GTSNPN and SVGIG (reference sequence). CDR3 loop: CAWGLGLAVTDTQYF. For the CDR3, the DNA is TGTGCCTGGGGCCTAGGACTAGCGGTCACAGATACGCAGTATTTT.

V is TRBV13 and J is TRBJ1-1, with D maybe TRBD1 (5 bases). The CDR3 consists of 15 residues. Trimming cost V 2 bases and J 1 base, with 11 bases left between them. Per germline, CDR1 PRHDT and CDR2 FYEKMQ (reference sequence). CDR3 protein: CASSLQGRANTEAFF. For the CDR3, the DNA is TGTGCCAGCAGCTTACAGGGCAGGGCGAACACTGAAGCTTTCTTT.

The rearrangement links TRBV5-4 to TRBJ1-6; 10 nucleotides agree with TRBD1. Per the germline V gene, CDR1 is SGHNT and CDR2 is YYREEE (reference sequence). V shed 3 bases, J shed 10 bases, and the junction held 10 bases outside the gene matches. The CDR3 extends over 16 amino acids. The CDR3 region is CASSSDRDRGGSPLHF. As DNA, the CDR3 is TGTGCCAGCAGCTCAGACCGGGACAGGGGTGGCTCACCCCTCCACTTT.

This chain joins TRBV5-4 and TRBJ2-5, with 9 bases identical to TRBD2. The J call may be incorrect, as the DNA end agrees better with TRBJ2-7. There are 16 residues in the CDR3. Germline CDR1 reads SGHNT; CDR2 reads YYREEE (reference sequence). CDR3 protein: CASSLGRAGGSYEQYF. The CDR3 DNA reads as TGTGCCAGCAGCCTGGGTAGAGCGGGGGGCTCCTACGAGCAGTACTTC.

In DNA form, the CDR3 reads TGCGCCAGCAGCTTAGGGGTTATAGGGGCTCTGGAGACCCAGTACTTC. Protein sequence: CASSLGVIGALETQYF. This chain joins TRBV5-1 and TRBJ2-5, with a tentative D call TRBD1 (5 bases). This CDR3 comprises 16 residues. The germline CDR1 and CDR2 sequences are SGHRS and YFSETQ. The V and J ends lost 2 bases and 5 bases respectively, with 19 bases between them.

As for this clone: The conserved final phenylalanine or tryptophan is absent from the CDR3, which likely points to a read error. The V call is TRBV7-9, the J call TRBJ1-1, with a weak D call TRBD1 (5 bases). Trimming stripped 3 bases from V and 4 bases from J, with 12 bases between. Per germline, CDR1 SEHNR and CDR2 FQNEAQ (reference sequence). The CDR3 runs to 14 residues. In DNA form, the CDR3 reads TGTGCCAGCAGCTTGGAGGGGTTGGGCACTGAAGCTTTCGTT. Translation gives CASSLEGLGTEAFV.

This clone appeared a few times. The V call is TRBV5-4, the J call TRBJ1-1; D is ambiguous. Germline CDR1 reads SGHNT; CDR2 reads YYREEE (reference sequence). Trimming cost V 0 bases and J 5 bases, with 11 bases left between them. CDR3 length: 14 residues. Here the CDR3 reads CASSLAGYETEAFF. The CDR3 coding sequence is TGTGCCAGCAGCTTGGCGGGGTATGAGACTGAAGCTTTCTTT.

V is TRBV5-1 and J is TRBJ2-5, with 9 positions matching TRBD1. The CDR3 runs 14 residues. After removal of 3 bases from V and 4 bases from J, the junction contained 4 bases not matched to a gene. Per germline, CDR1 SGHRS and CDR2 YFSETQ. CDR3 nucleotides: TGCGCCAGCAGCTGGGGACAGGGAGGAGAGACCCAGTACTTC. As protein: CASSWGQGGETQYF.

The chain links TRBV6-1 to TRBJ1-1; a weak D match, TRBD1 (6 bases). The V end lost 1 base, the J end lost 7 bases, and 7 bases lay between the germline ends. CDR1 and CDR2 from the germline V gene are MNHNS and SASEGT. The CDR3 runs 12 residues. The CDR3: CASSEGQDEAFF. Written as DNA, the CDR3 is TGTGCCAGCAGTGAAGGACAGGATGAAGCTTTCTTT.

The count of this clone is one. This chain uses TRBV6-6 with TRBJ2-7; 7 nucleotides match TRBD1. Trimming removed 2 bases from V and 3 bases from J; junction bases left unmatched: 7. The germline CDR1 and CDR2 sequences are MNHNY and SVGAGI (reference sequence). The CDR3 has 15 amino acids. In DNA, the CDR3 is TGTGCCAGCAGTTACCTTCTCGGACAGGACTACGAGCAGTACTTC. It specifies CASSYLLGQDYEQYF.

The V call is TRBV28, the J call TRBJ2-1, with 10 bases matching TRBD2. This CDR3 contains 15 residues. With 3 bases clipped from V and 4 bases from J, the junction kept 3 bases outside the gene matches. In germline, CDR1 is MDHEN, CDR2 SYDVKM. The CDR3 DNA reads as TGTGCCAGCAGTTTGCTAGCGGGGGTATACAATGAGCAGTTCTTC. It yields the protein CASSLLAGVYNEQFF.

CDR3 region: CAIRVPGTSGGAGYNEQFF. For the CDR3, the DNA is TGTGCCATCAGGGTCCCGGGGACTAGCGGGGGGGCTGGTTACAATGAGCAGTTCTTC. The chain couples TRBV10-3 to TRBJ2-1; 16 bases match TRBD2. The V gene end was trimmed by 6 bases and the J gene end by 4 bases; junction bases not matched to a gene: 12. The CDR3 covers 19 residues. Germline CDR1 is ENHRY and CDR2 is SYGVKD.

The V and J genes are TRBV7-8 and TRBJ2-5; 11 bases are a match to TRBD2. This CDR3 comprises 14 residues. Germline loops: CDR1 SGHVS, CDR2 FQNEAQ. V lost 3 bases, J lost 4 bases, and 1 base stayed unmatched. The CDR3 spells CASSFTSGGETQYF. In DNA form, the CDR3 reads TGTGCCAGCAGCTTTACTAGCGGGGGAGAGACCCAGTACTTC.

The chain carries TRBV9 and TRBJ1-5; 7 bases match TRBD1. With 0 bases clipped from V and 3 bases from J, the junction kept 6 bases outside the gene matches. This CDR3 has 16 amino acids. The germline V gene encodes CDR1 SGDLS and CDR2 YYNGEE. The CDR3 coding sequence is TGTGCCAGCAGCGTAGGGGCAGGGGGTGCCAATCAGCCCCAGCATTTT. It translates to CASSVGAGGANQPQHF.

This clone has a single count. This chain joins TRBV30 and TRBJ1-4; 7 bases fit TRBD1. Germline values: CDR1 GTSNPN, CDR2 SVGIG (reference sequence). The junction had 5 bases not matched to a gene; V was cut back by 4 bases and J by 3 bases. This CDR3 comprises 14 residues. The CDR3, as DNA: TGTGCCTGGAATAGGGGACAGTCTAATGAAAAACTGTTTTTT. Residues: CAWNRGQSNEKLFF.

This clone showed up just once. This chain connects TRBV7-8 to TRBJ1-2, with 9 bases fitting TRBD1. The length of the CDR3 is 15 residues. Germline CDR1 reads SGHVS; CDR2 reads FQNEAQ. Unmatched junction bases numbered 8, after V lost 3 bases and J lost 6 bases. The CDR3 protein is CASSFLDRGPDGYTF. CDR3 nucleotide sequence: TGTGCCAGCAGCTTCCTGGACAGGGGCCCTGATGGCTACACCTTC.